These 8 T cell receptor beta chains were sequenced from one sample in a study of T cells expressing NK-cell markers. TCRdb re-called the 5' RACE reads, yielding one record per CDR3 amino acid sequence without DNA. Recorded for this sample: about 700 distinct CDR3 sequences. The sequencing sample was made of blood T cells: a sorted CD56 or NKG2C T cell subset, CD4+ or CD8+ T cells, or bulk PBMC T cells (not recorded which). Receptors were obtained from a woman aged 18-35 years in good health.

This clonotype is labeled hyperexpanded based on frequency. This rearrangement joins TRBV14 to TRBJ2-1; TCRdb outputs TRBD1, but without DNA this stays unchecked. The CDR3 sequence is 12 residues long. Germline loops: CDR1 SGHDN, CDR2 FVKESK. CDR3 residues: CASSQDRAGQFF.

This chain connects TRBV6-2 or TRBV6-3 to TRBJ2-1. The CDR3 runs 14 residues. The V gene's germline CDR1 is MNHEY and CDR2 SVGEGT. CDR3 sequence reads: CASSYRDSYNEQFF.

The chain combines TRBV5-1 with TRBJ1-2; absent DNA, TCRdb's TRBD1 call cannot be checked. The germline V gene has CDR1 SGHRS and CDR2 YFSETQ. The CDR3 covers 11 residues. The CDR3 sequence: CASRTGVGYTF.

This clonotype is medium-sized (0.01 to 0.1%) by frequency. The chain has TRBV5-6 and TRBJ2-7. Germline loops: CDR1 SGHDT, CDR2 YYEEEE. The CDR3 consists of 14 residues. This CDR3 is CASSVPKNPYEQYF.

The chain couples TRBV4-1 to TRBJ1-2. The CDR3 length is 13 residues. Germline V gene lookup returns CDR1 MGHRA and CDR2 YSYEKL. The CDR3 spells CASSQVGRNGYTF.

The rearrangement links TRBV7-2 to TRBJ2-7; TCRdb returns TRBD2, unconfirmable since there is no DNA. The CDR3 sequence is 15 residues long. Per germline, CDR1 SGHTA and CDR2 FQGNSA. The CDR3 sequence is CASSNTLAESYEQYF.

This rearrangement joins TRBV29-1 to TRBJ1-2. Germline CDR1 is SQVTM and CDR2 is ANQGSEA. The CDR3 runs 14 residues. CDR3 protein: CSVGCSSEVYGYTF.

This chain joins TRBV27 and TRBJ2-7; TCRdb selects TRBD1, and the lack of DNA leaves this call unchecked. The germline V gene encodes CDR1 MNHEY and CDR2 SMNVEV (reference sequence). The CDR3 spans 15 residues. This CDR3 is CASSPNPSPSYEQYF.